The 18 T cell receptor beta chains below come from one sample, sequenced in a study of T cell responses to AZD1222 COVID-19 vaccine. The repertoire was sequenced with immunoSEQ multiplex PCR; TCRdb's copy has only in-frame clones and lacks some. The sample includes around 100,000 clones, around nine tenths seen only once; the top ten take 16%. The material sequenced was peripheral blood, taken on day 0 of AZD1222 vaccination. The receptors come from an adult in good health.

This chain joins TRBV13 and TRBJ2-7, with TRBD1 as a possible D gene (6 bases). The CDR3 has 14 residues. Germline-derived CDR1 and CDR2 are PRHDT and FYEKMQ (reference sequence). V was clipped by 7 bases and J by 4 bases, with 17 bases between them. CDR3 nucleotide sequence: TGTGCCAGCACCCTACCGGACAGCCCATACGAGCAGTACTTC. It is translated as CASTLPDSPYEQYF.

This rearrangement joins TRBV10-2 to TRBJ1-5; 9 bases fit TRBD1. This CDR3 spans 15 amino acids. With 8 bases clipped from V and 5 bases from J, the junction kept 10 bases outside the gene matches. CDR1 is WSHSY and CDR2 is SAAADI in the germline V gene. CDR3 bases: TGCGCCAGCGGACGAACAGGGGGCGCAGATCAGCCCCAGCATTTT. Encoded protein: CASGRTGGADQPQHF.

This clone was found once. This chain uses TRBV7-9 with TRBJ1-6; D is unresolved. Germline values: CDR1 SEHNR, CDR2 FQNEAQ (reference sequence). This CDR3 is 15 amino acids long. Trimming took off 4 bases at V and 5 bases at J, with 12 bases between the two ends. CDR3 bases: TGTGCCAGCAGCTCCTCCGGAGCCCATAATTCACCCCTCCACTTT. Its translation: CASSSSGAHNSPLHF.

V gene TRBV2 combines with J gene TRBJ1-5, with 7 bases matching TRBD1. The CDR3 has 14 residues. CDR1 is SNHLY, CDR2 FYNNEI, per germline. Trimming took 4 bases from V and 3 from J; bases not matched to a gene: 3. The CDR3 coding sequence is TGTGCCAGCAGTGCGGGACAGCCCAATCAGCCCCAGCATTTT. This sequence encodes CASSAGQPNQPQHF. Combining the CDR3 with reference TRBV2 and TRBJ1-5 gives the whole variable domain EPEVTQTPSHQVTQMGQEVILRCVPISNHLYFYWYRQILGQKVEFLVSFYNNEISEKSEIFDDQFSVERPDGSNFTLKIRSTKLEDSAMYFCASSAGQPNQPQHFGDGTRLSIL.

This chain uses TRBV7-9 with TRBJ2-7; TRBD1 is a possible D gene (5 bases). The CDR3 totals 13 residues. The ends were cut back, 5 bases at V and 6 bases at J, with 14 bases in the middle. Germline V CDR1 and CDR2: SEHNR, FQNEAQ (reference sequence). This chain's CDR3 is CASSGQGDSEQYF. CDR3 in DNA: TGTGCCAGCAGCGGGCAGGGTGATAGCGAGCAGTACTTC. The full variable domain, in which reference TRBV7-9 and TRBJ2-7 provide the parts outside the CDR3, is DTGVSQNPRHKITKRGQNVTFRCDPISEHNRLYWYRQTLGQGPEFLTYFQNEAQLEKSRLLSDRFSAERPKGSFSTLEIQRTEQGDSAMYLCASSGQGDSEQYFGPGTRLTVT.

This chain uses TRBV9 with TRBJ1-3, with D perhaps matching TRBD1 (5 bases). CDR1 and CDR2 (germline): SGDLS, YYNGEE. CDR3 size: 17 residues. Trimming took off 6 bases at V and 0 bases at J, with 19 bases between the two ends. CDR3 in DNA: TGTGCCAGCACGGAGGGACCCCCCATGGGCTCTGGAAACACCATATATTTT. Translated: CASTEGPPMGSGNTIYF.

This clone has at least ten counts. This sequence joins TRBV6-4 and TRBJ2-2; D gene uncertain. Trimming took off 5 bases at V and 4 bases at J, with 11 bases between the two ends. Germline values: CDR1 MRHNA, CDR2 SNTAGT. This CDR3 contains 14 residues. DNA for the CDR3: TGTGCCAGCAGTTCGGGTATAAGCACCGGGGAGCTGTTTTTT. Its protein is CASSSGISTGELFF.

V usage is TRBV5-5 and J usage is TRBJ1-1; TRBD1 is a possible D gene (6 bases). The length of the CDR3 is 15 residues. Germline CDR1 and CDR2: SGHKS and YYEKEE (reference sequence). Trimming took off 1 base at V and 3 bases at J, with 13 bases between the two ends. CDR3 amino acids: CASSLRQGHYTEAFF. CDR3 in DNA: TGTGCCAGCAGCTTGCGCCAGGGGCACTACACTGAAGCTTTCTTT.

This clone was detected once. The rearrangement uses TRBV19 and TRBJ2-2, with 15 nucleotides matching TRBD2. J was trimmed by 0 bases and V by 5 bases; bases with no gene match: 4. Per the germline V gene, CDR1 is LNHDA and CDR2 is SQIVND (reference sequence). The CDR3 sequence is 18 residues long. Here the CDR3 DNA reads TGTGCCAGTAGTCTGGGACTAGCGGGGGGCGCGAACACCGGGGAGCTGTTTTTT. It specifies CASSLGLAGGANTGELFF.

This rearrangement joins TRBV4-1 to TRBJ1-3; 7 positions match TRBD1. Germline CDR1 and CDR2: MGHRA and YSYEKL. J was trimmed by 0 bases and V by 2 bases; bases with no gene match: 7. The CDR3 runs to 17 residues. The CDR3 DNA is TGCGCCAGCAGCCAAACCCAGGGACAGCTCTCTGGAAACACCATATATTTT. Amino acid sequence: CASSQTQGQLSGNTIYF.

This clone was seen a single time. The DNA of the CDR3 is TGTGCCTGGAGTGAAGGTAGGGGCGGGAGTTTGTTCTTC. This sequence encodes CAWSEGRGGSLFF. The chain couples TRBV30 to TRBJ2-1; the match to TRBD2 covers 7 bases. Germline V gives CDR1 GTSNPN, CDR2 SVGIG (reference sequence). The V and J ends lost 1 base and 15 bases, in that order; junction bases with no gene match: 12. The CDR3 consists of 13 residues.

V and J are TRBV9 and TRBJ1-6; D is uncertain. Germline V CDR1 and CDR2: SGDLS, YYNGEE. This CDR3 has 15 residues. The ends were cut back, 3 bases at V and 0 bases at J, with 7 bases in the middle. DNA for the CDR3: TGTGCCAGCAGCGAGGAGAGCTCCTATAATTCACCCCTCCACTTT. It translates to CASSEESSYNSPLHF.

The table lists this clone with a count of one. J is TRBJ2-1 and V is TRBV7-3; D uncertain. Trimming cost V 2 bases and J 5 bases, with 7 bases left between them. Germline CDR1 SGHTA, CDR2 FQGTGA. The CDR3 has 13 amino acids. For the CDR3, the DNA is TGTGCCAGCAGCTTACCCTTGAACAATGAGCAGTTCTTC. Protein sequence: CASSLPLNNEQFF.

This clone appeared a few times. The V call is TRBV5-1, the J call TRBJ1-2; tentative D call: TRBD1 (5 bases). Trimming cost V 0 bases and J 6 bases, with 12 bases left between them. Germline V gene lookup returns CDR1 SGHRS and CDR2 YFSETQ. The CDR3 sequence is 14 residues long. This CDR3 reads CASSLESGLNGYTF. The CDR3 DNA follows: TGCGCCAGCAGCTTGGAATCAGGGTTAAATGGCTACACCTTC.

A single count supports this clone. This chain uses TRBV29-1 with TRBJ1-2, with 7 bases matching TRBD1. V lost 4 bases, J lost 3 bases, and 5 bases stayed unmatched. The CDR3 runs to 13 residues. CDR1 SQVTM and CDR2 ANQGSEA come from the germline V gene. CDR3 residues: CSVVRGQDYGYTF. The CDR3 region has the DNA TGCAGCGTTGTGAGGGGGCAGGACTATGGCTACACCTTC.

The chain combines TRBV27 with TRBJ2-2; TRBD1 aligns across 10 bases. The CDR3 runs to 17 residues. After removal of 3 bases from V and 3 bases from J, the junction contained 7 bases not matched to a gene. Germline CDR1 is MNHEY and CDR2 is SMNVEV (reference sequence). The CDR3 protein is CASSFEDRGPYTGELFF. The CDR3 region has the DNA TGTGCCAGCAGTTTCGAAGACAGGGGGCCCTACACCGGGGAGCTGTTTTTT.

This chain joins TRBV28 and TRBJ1-3; D is ambiguous. This CDR3 is 14 amino acids long. Trimming took 5 bases from V and 0 from J, leaving 8 bases between them. Germline CDR1 is MDHEN and CDR2 is SYDVKM. The CDR3 region is CASSTTASGNTIYF. DNA for the CDR3: TGTGCCAGCAGTACCACAGCCTCTGGAAACACCATATATTTT.

The chain uses TRBV19 and TRBJ1-5; D is possibly TRBD1 (5 bases). This CDR3 is built from 18 residues. The germline V gene has CDR1 LNHDA and CDR2 SQIVND (reference sequence). Deletions cut 1 base from V and 1 base from J, with 17 bases between. The DNA for the CDR3 is TGTGCCAGTAGTATAGGGGGCACGACAGATTTAAGCAATCAGCCCCAGCATTTT. It is translated as CASSIGGTTDLSNQPQHF.